A single sample is the source of the 32 T cell receptor gamma chains below, sequenced in a study of gamma delta lymphoproliferative disorders and STAT genes. TCRdb re-called the multiplex PCR reads using CATT. Among roughly 1,600 gamma-chain clones listed, about 10% were seen once. Genomic DNA from isolated PBMCs served as the sequencing template. The sequenced sample consisted of blood. The receptors stem from a human donor in good health.

Sample share makes this clone medium-sized (0.01 to 0.1%). The chain is built from TRGV4 and TRGJ1 or TRGJ2. The J gene, not given by TCRdb, was assigned here from a germline match of the nucleotide sequence. The CDR3 spans 12 residues. The V gene end was trimmed by 3 bases and the J gene end by 11 bases; junction bases not matched to a gene: 10. Germline lookup yields CDR1 EGSTGY and CDR2 YDSYTSSV. In DNA, the CDR3 is TGTGCCACCTGGGATTGGGGGGGTCAGAAACTCTTT. Translation gives CATWDWGGQKLF.

By frequency in the sample, this clone is medium-sized (0.01 to 0.1%). The J gene is TRGJP1, the V gene TRGV2. Assignment of the J gene here rests on matching the DNA to germline, because TCRdb gives none. Germline CDR1 reads EGSNGY; CDR2 reads YDSYNSKV. With V trimmed by 0 bases and J by 6 bases, 4 bases remained unmatched. This CDR3 is built from 14 residues. CDR3 region: CATWDGPSGWFKIF. The CDR3 DNA sequence: TGTGCCACCTGGGACGGGCCCTCTGGTTGGTTCAAGATATTT.

By sample share, this clone is medium-sized (0.01 to 0.1%). The genes are TRGV9 and TRGJP. Since TCRdb gives no J gene, matching the DNA to germline was used here to assign it. CDR1 and CDR2 (germline): GITISATS, ISYDGTV (reference sequence). The CDR3 extends over 17 amino acids. The V and J ends lost 3 bases and 4 bases, in that order; junction bases with no gene match: 6. Written as DNA, the CDR3 is TGTGCCTTGTGGGAGTCGGTCCAAGAGTTGGGCAAAAAAATCAAGGTATTT. Encoded protein: CALWESVQELGKKIKVF.

This clone is large (0.1 to 1%). The DNA is omitted, as the CDR3 cannot be located on it reliably, and the CDR3 follows TCRdb's listing. V gene TRGV11 was called; the J gene was not. TRGV11 is recorded as an ORF, its role being uncertain. Counting both end residues, the CDR3 totals 17 amino acids. This chain's CDR3 is CTTVPAGLGHPYYKKLF.

This clone ranks as medium-sized. The J gene is TRGJ1 or TRGJ2, the V gene TRGV8. Germline matching of the DNA provided the J gene here, since TCRdb leaves it blank. Germline V gene lookup returns CDR1 VENAVY and CDR2 YDSYNSRV. The ends lost 2 bases at V and 1 base at J; junction bases unmatched: 14. The CDR3 is 17 residues long. CDR3 loop: CATWDIWTGNNYYKKLF. The DNA for the CDR3 is TGTGCCACCTGGGATATTTGGACAGGAAACAATTATTATAAGAAACTCTTT.

This clone counts as medium-sized. The rearrangement joins TRGV11 to TRGJ1 or TRGJ2. The J gene, left out of TCRdb, was set here by checking the DNA against germline. TRGV11 is an ORF; its function is uncertain. Losses at the gene ends were 2 bases for V and 2 bases for J; bases not matched to a gene: 3. The CDR3 loop spans 14 amino acids. The CDR3 region is CACWIRPHYYKKLF. DNA of the CDR3: TGTGCCTGCTGGATTAGGCCCCATTATTATAAGAAACTCTTT.

In this sample, this clone is medium-sized. The limits of the CDR3 on the DNA are not certain, so only TCRdb's listed CDR3 is given. The V gene is TRGV11; the J gene was not called. TRGV11 falls under the ORF class, with uncertain function. A total of 20 residues make up the CDR3, ends included. CDR3 protein: CTTVPAGLATMGWYYYKKLF.

This clone is labeled as medium-sized (0.01 to 0.1%). J is TRGJ1 or TRGJ2 and V is TRGV2. The J gene is absent in TCRdb and was assigned here via DNA matching to germline. Germline CDR1 reads EGSNGY; CDR2 reads YDSYNSKV. The V and J ends lost 6 bases and 5 bases, in that order; junction bases with no gene match: 4. The CDR3 loop spans 11 amino acids. The CDR3 coding sequence is TGTGCCACCTGGAACCATTATAAGAAACTCTTT. This sequence encodes CATWNHYKKLF.

This clone was recorded a few times. V and J are TRGV11 and TRGJ1 or TRGJ2. TRGV11 is given ORF status, its function remaining uncertain. The CDR3 is 10 amino acids. J was trimmed by 12 bases and V by 11 bases; bases with no gene match: 10. CDR3 in DNA: TGTGCCTGCTCACCTGAGCGGAAACTCTTT. Amino acid sequence: CACSPERKLF.

This clone is classed as medium-sized (0.01 to 0.1%). The gene calls are TRGV4 and TRGJ1 or TRGJ2. The J gene comes from matching the DNA to germline here; TCRdb lacks it. This CDR3 region has 12 residues. The germline CDR1 and CDR2 sequences are EGSTGY and YDSYTSSV. V lost 0 bases, J lost 7 bases, and 3 bases stayed unmatched. The CDR3 DNA reads as TGTGCCACCTGGGATGGGCACTATAAGAAACTCTTT. Residues: CATWDGHYKKLF.

This clone was seen a few times. The V gene reported is TRGV9; the J gene is uncalled. Germline loops: CDR1 GITISATS, CDR2 ISYDGTV (reference sequence). The CDR3 has 11 amino acids. This CDR3 reads CALWEASWELF. CDR3 DNA sequence: TGTGCCTTGTGGGAGGCGTCCTGGGAACTCTTT.

The CDR3 is CATWGEGYYKKLF. The DNA of the CDR3 is TGTGCCACCTGGGGAGAGGGGTATTATAAGAAACTCTTT. V is TRGV4 and J is TRGJ1 or TRGJ2. In the absence of a J gene in TCRdb, the DNA was matched to germline to assign it here. Losses at the gene ends were 5 bases for V and 4 bases for J; bases not matched to a gene: 8. The germline V gene has CDR1 EGSTGY and CDR2 YDSYTSSV. The CDR3 consists of 13 residues.

By share, this clone ranks as medium-sized (0.01 to 0.1%). The rearrangement joins TRGV10 to TRGJ1 or TRGJ2. Matching the DNA to germline supplied the J gene, which TCRdb does not give. TRGV10 is given ORF status, its function remaining uncertain. The CDR3 runs to 11 residues. V shed 8 bases and J 11 bases; nucleotides not matched to a gene: 10. CDR3 bases: TGTGCTGCGTGGGTCCCCAGAGAGAAACTCTTT. Translation gives CAAWVPREKLF.

The rearrangement joins TRGV10 to TRGJ1 or TRGJ2. The J gene is not listed in TCRdb, so it was assigned here from a DNA match to germline. TRGV10 is recorded as an ORF, its role being uncertain. The CDR3 is made up of 14 amino acids. The trim removed 8 bases at V and 1 base at J, leaving 9 bases unmatched. CDR3 in amino acids: CAAWDYFNYYKKLF. The CDR3 DNA follows: TGTGCTGCGTGGGATTATTTTAATTATTATAAGAAACTCTTT.

A note on this clone: The DNA is left out, because the CDR3 cannot be placed on it with certainty; the CDR3 is given as TCRdb lists it. There is no J gene call, but TRGV3 is given as the V gene. Termini included, the CDR3 measures 19 amino acids. Per the germline V gene, CDR1 is VTNTFY and CDR2 is YDVSTARD (reference sequence). The CDR3 region is CATWDRVTIRNSLAVEQHF.

This clone is medium-sized within its sample. The chain joins TRGV2 to TRGJ1 or TRGJ2. TCRdb carries no J gene annotation; the J gene was assigned here by matching the DNA with germline. After removal of 2 bases from V and 2 bases from J, the junction contained 3 bases not matched to a gene. This CDR3 comprises 13 residues. CDR1 and CDR2 from the germline V gene are EGSNGY and YDSYNSKV. The CDR3 is CATWDADYYKKLF. DNA for the CDR3: TGTGCCACCTGGGACGCCGATTATTATAAGAAACTCTTT.

By proportion, this clone is medium-sized. The chain joins TRGV2 to TRGJ1 or TRGJ2. The J gene is not listed in TCRdb, so it was assigned here from a DNA match to germline. J was trimmed by 3 bases and V by 2 bases; bases with no gene match: 4. The CDR3 contains 13 residues. CDR1 EGSNGY and CDR2 YDSYNSKV come from the germline V gene. CDR3 bases: TGTGCCACCTGGGACGCACCTTATTATAAGAAACTCTTT. It encodes CATWDAPYYKKLF.

This clone is judged medium-sized. This chain connects TRGV8 to TRGJ1 or TRGJ2. The J gene was not available in TCRdb and was assigned here by matching the DNA to germline segments. Trimming took 0 bases from V and 7 from J; bases not matched to a gene: 3. The CDR3 spans 12 residues. The germline gives CDR1 VENAVY, CDR2 YDSYNSRV. The CDR3 DNA sequence: TGTGCCACCTGGGATAGGCGATATAAGAAACTCTTT. This sequence encodes CATWDRRYKKLF.

By sample share, this clone is medium-sized. The rearrangement joins TRGV2 to TRGJP2. No J gene was available from TCRdb, and it was assigned here by a germline match of the DNA. Germline CDR1 is EGSNGY and CDR2 is YDSYNSKV. The CDR3 length is 15 residues. J lost 2 bases, V lost 5 bases, and 8 bases had no gene match. This chain's CDR3 is CATWGGGSSDWIKTF. The CDR3 coding sequence is TGTGCCACCTGGGGGGGGGGGAGTAGTGATTGGATCAAGACGTTT.

This clone has a handful of counts. The rearrangement joins TRGV9 to TRGJ1 or TRGJ2. Here the J gene came from matching the DNA to germline, since TCRdb omits it. The CDR3 contains 14 residues. Germline-derived CDR1 and CDR2 are GITISATS and ISYDGTV (reference sequence). V shed 1 base, J shed 0 bases, and the junction held 3 bases outside the gene matches. CDR3 sequence: CALWEVPNYYKKLF. The CDR3 bases are TGTGCCTTGTGGGAGGTTCCGAATTATTATAAGAAACTCTTT.

This clone is labeled as medium-sized. The chain combines TRGV4 with TRGJ1 or TRGJ2. The J gene is absent in TCRdb and was assigned here via DNA matching to germline. Germline assignment: CDR1 EGSTGY and CDR2 YDSYTSSV. After removal of 0 bases from V and 10 bases from J, the junction contained 3 bases not matched to a gene. This CDR3 has 11 residues. The CDR3 bases are TGTGCCACCTGGGATGGGCAAAAGAAACTCTTT. Its protein is CATWDGQKKLF.

This clone is medium-sized (0.01 to 0.1%). This CDR3 is also generated by other DNA sequences in the sample. The V gene is TRGV9, the J gene TRGJP. No J gene is reported in TCRdb; it was inferred here by comparing the DNA with germline. Trimming removed 1 base from V and 6 bases from J; junction bases left unmatched: 3. From germline, CDR1 is GITISATS and CDR2 ISYDGTV (reference sequence). The CDR3 runs to 16 residues. Here the CDR3 reads CALWEVIELGKKIKVF. CDR3 nucleotide sequence: TGTGCCTTGTGGGAGGTAATAGAGTTGGGCAAAAAAATCAAGGTATTT.

This clone is medium-sized (0.01 to 0.1%) in the sample. The CDR3 reads CATWDRPPVYKKLF. The DNA for the CDR3 is TGTGCCACCTGGGACAGGCCACCCGTTTATAAGAAACTCTTT. The chain employs TRGV3 and TRGJ1 or TRGJ2. TCRdb leaves out the J gene; it was filled in here by matching the DNA to germline. J was trimmed by 6 bases and V by 0 bases; bases with no gene match: 8. The germline CDR1 and CDR2 sequences are VTNTFY and YDVSTARD (reference sequence). This CDR3 region has 14 residues.

With respect to this clone: No DNA is shown, since the ends of the CDR3 on it are uncertain; the CDR3 is the one TCRdb lists. No J gene was called, and the V gene is TRGV10. TRGV10 is labeled an ORF, and its function is uncertain. The CDR3 spans 20 residues, counting both ends. CDR3 residues: CAAWDYWDYIRNSLAVEQHF.

This clone has only a few counts. The chain carries TRGV9 and TRGJP. Matching the DNA to germline supplied the J gene, which TCRdb does not give. J was trimmed by 7 bases and V by 0 bases; bases with no gene match: 6. CDR1 GITISATS and CDR2 ISYDGTV come from the germline V gene (reference sequence). CDR3 length equals 17 residues. The CDR3 loop is CALWEVHRELGKKIKVF. DNA of the CDR3: TGTGCCTTGTGGGAGGTGCACCGGGAGTTGGGCAAAAAAATCAAGGTATTT.

By share of the sample, this clone is medium-sized. Because the CDR3's place on the DNA is in doubt, the DNA is left out and the CDR3 is given as listed by TCRdb. No call exists for the J gene, whereas the V gene is TRGV11. TRGV11 is recorded as an ORF, its role being uncertain. The CDR3 totals 16 residues, both ends included. The CDR3 reads CTTVPAGFLLHYKKLF.

Regarding this clone: It differs at one base from a far larger clone, so likely a read error. Other DNA sequences of this sample code for an identical CDR3. The chain uses TRGV3 and TRGJ1 or TRGJ2. The J gene was not available in TCRdb and was assigned here by matching the DNA to germline segments. Germline V gene lookup returns CDR1 VTNTFY and CDR2 YDVSTARD (reference sequence). The CDR3 loop spans 12 amino acids. CDR3 amino acids: CATWADYYKKLF. Here the CDR3 DNA reads TGCGCCACCTGGGCCGATTATTATAAGAAACTCTTT.

By proportion, this clone is medium-sized (0.01 to 0.1%). V and J are TRGV9 and TRGJ1 or TRGJ2. Germline matching of the DNA provided the J gene here, since TCRdb leaves it blank. There are 14 residues in the CDR3. V dropped 4 bases and J dropped 9; count of bases not matched to a gene: 15. Germline CDR1 reads GITISATS; CDR2 reads ISYDGTV (reference sequence). The CDR3 here is CALWDWPEGGKKLF. CDR3 nucleotides: TGTGCCTTGTGGGACTGGCCGGAGGGGGGTAAGAAACTCTTT.

This clone was seen a handful of times. This chain connects TRGV8 to TRGJ1 or TRGJ2. TCRdb does not report a J gene; here it was assigned by matching the DNA to germline references. V shed 5 bases and J 8 bases; nucleotides not matched to a gene: 3. The germline gives CDR1 VENAVY, CDR2 YDSYNSRV. This CDR3 is 10 amino acids long. DNA for the CDR3: TGTGCCACCTGGGCTAATAAGAAACTCTTT. Encoded protein: CATWANKKLF.

Here the CDR3 reads CATWAHGYYYKKLF. The CDR3 nucleotides are TGTGCCACCTGGGCCCACGGTTATTATTATAAGAAACTCTTT. The rearrangement links TRGV5 to TRGJ1 or TRGJ2. Here the J gene was assigned by germline matching of the DNA, as TCRdb has none. CDR3 length: 14 amino acids. Germline lookup yields CDR1 VINAFY and CDR2 YDVSNSKD. The J segment lost 2 bases and the V segment lost 5 bases, leaving 9 bases of the junction unmatched.

By sample fraction, this clone is medium-sized. The junction departs from germline at one end; a sequencing error may be responsible. V gene TRGV8 combines with J gene TRGJ1 or TRGJ2. TCRdb offers no J gene call, so here the DNA was matched to germline to obtain one. The CDR3 totals 12 residues. CDR1 is VENAVY and CDR2 is YDSYNSRV in the germline V gene. The CDR3 loop reads CATWFGYCKKLF. The CDR3 DNA follows: TGTGCCACCTGGTTTGGGTATTGTAAGAAACTCTTT.

By sample share, this clone is large. Other DNA sequences of this sample code for an identical CDR3. This rearrangement joins TRGV10 to TRGJP2. The J gene is not listed in TCRdb, so it was assigned here from a DNA match to germline. TRGV10 is identified as an open reading frame with a role that is uncertain. The CDR3 is made up of 17 amino acids. Unmatched junction bases numbered 13, after V lost 8 bases and J lost 0 bases. CDR3 amino acids: CAAWDFPPYSSDWIKTF. The CDR3 region has the DNA TGTGCTGCGTGGGATTTCCCCCCTTATAGTAGTGATTGGATCAAGACGTTT.